This T cell receptor beta chain was sequenced in a study of blood T cell repertoires in COVID-19. Whole-study context: Collection of acute and convalescent COVID-19 samples took place in the United States, Italy and Spain. PBMCs, B-cell-depleted T cells, or T cells were the source of the cDNA or gDNA that made up the material.

In the authors' workflow: Researchers report that nucleated cell counts were estimated from reference gene primer amplification. Clones were read by immunoSEQ multiplex PCR, and TCRdb kept only the in-frame ones, dropping some. The V and J calls and clone size come from that table; D and trimming were worked out from the DNA. The table shows some 62,000 clones, with over 75% occurring only once. Enrolled during active infection, Seattle patients were then followed longitudinally. J gave up 1 base and V 5 bases, and 6 bases lay outside the gene matches. The CDR3 contains 15 residues. Germline V gene sequence: CDR1 LNHDA, CDR2 SQIVND (reference sequence).

The sample taken for sequencing was peripheral blood. The sequence was obtained from a woman aged 55-69 years with COVID-19, enrolled during active disease. This chain links TRBV19 with TRBJ2-7, with 9 nucleotides matching TRBD1. DNA of the CDR3: TGTGCCAGTAGTTTAGGGACAGGGCGATCCTACGAGCAGTACTTC. Residues: CASSLGTGRSYEQYF.